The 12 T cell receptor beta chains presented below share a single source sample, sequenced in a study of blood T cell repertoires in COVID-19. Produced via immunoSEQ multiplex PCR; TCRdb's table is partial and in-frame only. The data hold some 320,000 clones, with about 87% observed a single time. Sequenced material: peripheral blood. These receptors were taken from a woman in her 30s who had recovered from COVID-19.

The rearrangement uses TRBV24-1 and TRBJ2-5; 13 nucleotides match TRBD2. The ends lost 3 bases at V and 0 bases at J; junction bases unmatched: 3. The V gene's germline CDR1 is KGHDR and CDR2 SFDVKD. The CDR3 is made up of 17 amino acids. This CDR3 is CATSDRTSGGYQETQYF. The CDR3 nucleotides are TGTGCCACCAGTGATCGGACTAGCGGGGGATACCAAGAGACCCAGTACTTC.

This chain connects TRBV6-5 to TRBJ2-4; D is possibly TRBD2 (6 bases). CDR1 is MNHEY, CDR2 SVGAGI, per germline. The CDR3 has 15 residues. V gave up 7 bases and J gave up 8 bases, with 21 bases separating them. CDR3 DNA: TGTGCCAGCAACCCAACCGGGGGTACCTTAGACATTCAGTACTTC. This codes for CASNPTGGTLDIQYF.

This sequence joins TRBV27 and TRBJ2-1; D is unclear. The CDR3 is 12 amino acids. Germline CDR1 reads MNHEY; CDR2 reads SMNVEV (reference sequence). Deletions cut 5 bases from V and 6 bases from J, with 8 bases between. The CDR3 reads CASSPLGNEQFF. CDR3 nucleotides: TGTGCCAGCAGTCCCCTAGGCAATGAGCAGTTCTTC.

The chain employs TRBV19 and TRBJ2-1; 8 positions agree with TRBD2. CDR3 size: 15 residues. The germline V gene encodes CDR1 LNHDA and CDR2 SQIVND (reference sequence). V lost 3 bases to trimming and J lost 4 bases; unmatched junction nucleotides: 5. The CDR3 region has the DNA TGTGCCAGTAGTATTCGGGGGGGACTATACAATGAGCAGTTCTTC. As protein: CASSIRGGLYNEQFF.

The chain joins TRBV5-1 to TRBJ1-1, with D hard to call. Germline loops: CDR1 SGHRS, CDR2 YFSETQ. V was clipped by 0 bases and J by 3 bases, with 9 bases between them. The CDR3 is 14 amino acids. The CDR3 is CASSLGGGYTEAFF. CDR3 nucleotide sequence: TGCGCCAGCAGCTTGGGAGGAGGATACACTGAAGCTTTCTTT. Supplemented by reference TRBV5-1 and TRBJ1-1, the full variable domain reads KAGVTQTPRYLIKTRGQQVTLSCSPISGHRSVSWYQQTPGQGLQFLFEYFSETQRNKGNFPGRFSGRQFSNSRSEMNVSTLELGDSALYLCASSLGGGYTEAFFGQGTRLTVV.

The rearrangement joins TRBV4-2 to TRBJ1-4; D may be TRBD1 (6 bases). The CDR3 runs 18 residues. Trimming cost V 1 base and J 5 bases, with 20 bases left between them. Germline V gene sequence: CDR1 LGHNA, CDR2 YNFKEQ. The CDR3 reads CASSQGGPRQVWNEKLFF. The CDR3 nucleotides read TGTGCCAGCAGCCAAGGGGGACCGAGACAGGTTTGGAATGAAAAACTGTTTTTT.

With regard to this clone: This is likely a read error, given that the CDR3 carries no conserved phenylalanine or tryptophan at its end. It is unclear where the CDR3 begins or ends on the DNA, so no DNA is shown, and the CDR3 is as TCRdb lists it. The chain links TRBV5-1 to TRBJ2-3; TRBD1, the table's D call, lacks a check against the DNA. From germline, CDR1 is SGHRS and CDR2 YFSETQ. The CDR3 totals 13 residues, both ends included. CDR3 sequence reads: CASSLEGNDRVIV.

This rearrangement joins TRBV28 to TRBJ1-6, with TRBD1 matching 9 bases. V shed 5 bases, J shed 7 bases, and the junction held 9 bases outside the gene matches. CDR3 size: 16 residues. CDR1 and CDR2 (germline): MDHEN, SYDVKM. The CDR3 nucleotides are TGTGCCAGCAGTGTCCCGGGACAGGGTACGAATTCACCCCTCCACTTT. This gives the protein CASSVPGQGTNSPLHF.

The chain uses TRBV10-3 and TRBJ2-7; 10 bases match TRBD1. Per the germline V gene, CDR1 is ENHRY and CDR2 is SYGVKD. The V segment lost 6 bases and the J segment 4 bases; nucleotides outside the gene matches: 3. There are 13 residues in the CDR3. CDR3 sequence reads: CAIRRQGAYEQYF. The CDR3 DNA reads TGTGCCATCAGGAGACAGGGGGCGTACGAGCAGTACTTC.

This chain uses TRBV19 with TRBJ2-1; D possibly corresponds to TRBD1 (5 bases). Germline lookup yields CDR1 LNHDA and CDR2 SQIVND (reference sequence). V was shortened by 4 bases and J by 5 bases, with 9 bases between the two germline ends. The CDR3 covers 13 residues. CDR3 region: CASSTDSNNEQFF. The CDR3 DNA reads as TGTGCCAGTAGTACCGACAGCAACAATGAGCAGTTCTTC.

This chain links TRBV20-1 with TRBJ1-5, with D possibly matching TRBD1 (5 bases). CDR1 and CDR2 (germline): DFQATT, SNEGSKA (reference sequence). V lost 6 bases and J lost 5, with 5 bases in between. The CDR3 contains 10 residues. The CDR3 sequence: CSAGDQPQHF. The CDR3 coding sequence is TGCAGTGCAGGGGATCAGCCCCAGCATTTT.

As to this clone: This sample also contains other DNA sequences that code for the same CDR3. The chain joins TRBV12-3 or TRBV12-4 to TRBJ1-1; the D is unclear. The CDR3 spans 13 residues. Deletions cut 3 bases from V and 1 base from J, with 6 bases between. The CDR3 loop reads CASSFAGNTEAFF. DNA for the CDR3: TGTGCCAGCAGTTTCGCGGGGAACACTGAAGCTTTCTTT.